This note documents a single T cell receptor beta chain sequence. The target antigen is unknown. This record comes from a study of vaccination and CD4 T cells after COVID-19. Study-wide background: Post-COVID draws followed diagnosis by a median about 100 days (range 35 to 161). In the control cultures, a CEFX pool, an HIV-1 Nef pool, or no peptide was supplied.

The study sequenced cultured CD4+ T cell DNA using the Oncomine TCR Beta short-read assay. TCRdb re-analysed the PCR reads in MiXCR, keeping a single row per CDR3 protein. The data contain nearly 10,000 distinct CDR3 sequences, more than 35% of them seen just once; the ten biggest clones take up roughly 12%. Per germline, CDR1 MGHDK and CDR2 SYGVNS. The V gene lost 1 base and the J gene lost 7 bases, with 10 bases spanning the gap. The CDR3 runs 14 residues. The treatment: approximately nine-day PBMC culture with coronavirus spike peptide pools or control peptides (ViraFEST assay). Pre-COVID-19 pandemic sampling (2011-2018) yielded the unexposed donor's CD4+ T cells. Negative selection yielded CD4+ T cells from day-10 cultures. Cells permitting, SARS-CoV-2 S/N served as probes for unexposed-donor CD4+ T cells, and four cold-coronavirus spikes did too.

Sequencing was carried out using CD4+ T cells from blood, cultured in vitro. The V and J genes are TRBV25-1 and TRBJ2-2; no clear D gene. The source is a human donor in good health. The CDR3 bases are TGTGCCAGCAGTGAATTAGGCGCGGTCGGGGAGCTGTTTTTT. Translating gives CASSELGAVGELFF.